Following are 19 T cell receptor beta chains from one sample sequenced in a study of cytomegalovirus exposure and HLA in healthy donors. PCR was performed using 60 Vbeta and 13 Jbeta primers. Profiled with immunoSEQ multiplex PCR; TCRdb holds only in-frame clones, not every one. The sample yields approximately 130,000 clones, over 80% seen once. Sample: PBMCs. The source is a middle-aged man in good health and CMV-seronegative.

This chain joins TRBV18 and TRBJ1-5; perhaps TRBD1 as D (5 bases). The CDR3 spans 15 residues. The V gene's germline CDR1 is KGHSH and CDR2 LQKENI. Trimming shortened V by 2 bases and J by 0 bases, and 8 bases separated the two germline ends. The CDR3 spells CASSPEGLSNQPQHF. The CDR3, as DNA: TGTGCCAGCTCACCAGAGGGACTTAGCAATCAGCCCCAGCATTTT.

This clone has just a few counts. CDR3 nucleotide sequence: TGTGCCAGCCGACTAGCGGGAGCGAACAATGAGCAGTTCTTC. Translation: CASRLAGANNEQFF. The chain links TRBV4-2 to TRBJ2-1; 12 nucleotides agree with TRBD2. Germline CDR1 LGHNA, CDR2 YNFKEQ. CDR3 size: 14 residues. The trim removed 8 bases at V and 5 bases at J, leaving 4 bases unmatched.

This chain uses TRBV11-2 with TRBJ2-7; a possible D gene is TRBD2 (5 bases). This CDR3 has 13 residues. Germline V gene lookup returns CDR1 SGHAT and CDR2 FQNNGV. Trimming left V 4 bases short and J 5 bases short, with 12 bases between. The CDR3, as DNA: TGTGCCAGCAGCTCCCCGGGAAACCACGAGCAGTACTTC. Residues: CASSSPGNHEQYF.

The chain recombines TRBV4-1 with TRBJ2-2, with D maybe TRBD2 (5 bases). There are 14 residues in the CDR3. Trimming stripped 1 base from V and 5 bases from J, with 8 bases between. In germline, CDR1 is MGHRA, CDR2 YSYEKL. The CDR3 loop reads CASSQALGTGELFF. The DNA of the CDR3 is TGCGCCAGCAGCCAAGCACTAGGAACCGGGGAGCTGTTTTTT.

The chain employs TRBV19 and TRBJ1-5; 10 bases map to TRBD1. The V gene's germline CDR1 is LNHDA and CDR2 SQIVND (reference sequence). The J segment lost 2 bases and the V segment lost 2 bases, leaving 3 bases of the junction unmatched. This CDR3 comprises 16 residues. The CDR3 DNA follows: TGTGCCAGTAGTATAACTGGACAGGGGGGCAATCAGCCCCAGCATTTT. Amino acids: CASSITGQGGNQPQHF.

V is TRBV4-1 and J is TRBJ1-5, with TRBD1 identical over 8 bases. CDR1 and CDR2 (germline): MGHRA, YSYEKL. The CDR3 has 16 residues. J lost 7 bases, V lost 4 bases, and 12 bases had no gene match. The CDR3 DNA sequence: TGCGCCAGCAGCCGACTGACAGGGGTCGACGGACAGCCCCAGCATTTT. This translates into CASSRLTGVDGQPQHF.

The gene calls are TRBV6-1 and TRBJ2-7, with D possibly TRBD1 on 5 matching bases. Germline V lookup: CDR1 MNHNS, CDR2 SASEGT. This CDR3 is built from 14 residues. V shed 5 bases and J shed 4 bases, with 15 bases lying between them. The CDR3 DNA reads as TGTGCCAGCAGTACAGGCCCCCTACCTTACGAGCAGTACTTC. Translated: CASSTGPLPYEQYF.

The chain carries TRBV7-2 and TRBJ2-1, with 9 bases identical to TRBD1. Trimming removed 4 bases from V and 4 bases from J; junction bases left unmatched: 14. This CDR3 is 18 amino acids long. From germline, CDR1 is SGHTA and CDR2 FQGNSA. The CDR3 nucleotides are TGTGCCAGCAGCTCATCCCTGGTCGGGACAGGGCGGTACAATGAGCAGTTCTTC. Amino acids: CASSSSLVGTGRYNEQFF.

The V call is TRBV9, the J call TRBJ2-7; 8 nucleotides line up with TRBD1. V lost 0 bases and J lost 2; bases outside the gene matches: 7. The length of the CDR3 is 16 residues. Germline values: CDR1 SGDLS, CDR2 YYNGEE. The CDR3 sequence: CASSVGGQGATYEQYF. CDR3 bases: TGTGCCAGCAGCGTAGGGGGGCAGGGGGCAACCTACGAGCAGTACTTC.

The J gene is TRBJ2-7, the V gene TRBV6-1, with TRBD1 identical over 10 bases. The V gene end was trimmed by 3 bases and the J gene end by 7 bases; junction bases not matched to a gene: 12. This CDR3 has 16 amino acids. The V gene's germline CDR1 is MNHNS and CDR2 SASEGT. The CDR3, as DNA: TGTGCCAGCAGTGATCCGTCCGGGACAGGGGAACGGGAGCAGTACTTC. It translates to CASSDPSGTGEREQYF.

The V call is TRBV7-9, the J call TRBJ2-7; 12 bases align to TRBD2. Germline values: CDR1 SEHNR, CDR2 FQNEAQ (reference sequence). The V gene end was trimmed by 1 base and the J gene end by 6 bases; junction bases not matched to a gene: 4. This CDR3 spans 15 amino acids. The chain's CDR3 is CASSLVASGRVEQYF. For the CDR3, the DNA is TGTGCCAGCAGCTTAGTGGCTAGCGGGAGGGTCGAGCAGTACTTC.

V gene TRBV2 combines with J gene TRBJ2-3, with 11 positions matching TRBD2. Trimming cost V 5 bases and J 7 bases; bases outside gene matches: 11. The CDR3 sequence is 16 residues long. Germline loops: CDR1 SNHLY, CDR2 FYNNEI. CDR3 amino acids: CASSSGTSGAWNTQYF. The DNA of the CDR3 is TGTGCCAGCAGTTCCGGGACTAGCGGCGCATGGAATACGCAGTATTTT.

The CDR3 nucleotides are TGTGCCAGCAGTCCCCCTAGCTCCTACGAGCAGTACTTC. This codes for CASSPPSSYEQYF. This chain connects TRBV11-2 to TRBJ2-7; D uncertain. This CDR3 region has 13 residues. V was pared by 6 bases and J by 0 bases, with 9 bases between. The germline CDR1 and CDR2 sequences are SGHAT and FQNNGV.

The J gene is TRBJ1-3, the V gene TRBV12-5; 10 nucleotides match TRBD1. Trimming took 6 bases from V and 1 from J; bases not matched to a gene: 3. This CDR3 spans 15 amino acids. In germline, CDR1 is LGHNT, CDR2 FRNRAP. CDR3 coding DNA: TGTGCTAGTGGGCCGGGACAGGGGTCTGGAAACACCATATATTTT. Residues: CASGPGQGSGNTIYF.

The chain has TRBV29-1 and TRBJ2-7, with 14 bases identical to TRBD2. The germline gives CDR1 SQVTM, CDR2 ANQGSEA. V lost 1 base to trimming and J lost 5 bases; unmatched junction nucleotides: 1. The CDR3 totals 14 residues. CDR3 in DNA: TGCAGCGTTGAAGCGGGACTAGCGGGAGACGAGCAGTACTTC. Its translation: CSVEAGLAGDEQYF.

The rearrangement links TRBV4-1 to TRBJ2-7, with a possible D match to TRBD2 (6 bases). The CDR3 spans 15 residues. Germline V gene sequence: CDR1 MGHRA, CDR2 YSYEKL. Trimming pared 0 bases from V and 2 bases from J, leaving 11 bases between. The DNA for the CDR3 is TGCGCCAGCAGCCAAGATAGGCGGGGCGCCTACGAGCAGTACTTC. Protein product: CASSQDRRGAYEQYF.

The chain joins TRBV29-1 to TRBJ2-7, with 7 bases aligning to TRBD1. The CDR3 is made up of 13 amino acids. Germline lookup yields CDR1 SQVTM and CDR2 ANQGSEA. V gave up 3 bases and J gave up 5 bases; unmatched junction bases: 7. CDR3 protein: CSVDGPGGNEQYF. CDR3 DNA: TGCAGCGTTGATGGGCCAGGGGGAAACGAGCAGTACTTC.

This rearrangement joins TRBV7-9 to TRBJ2-5, with D tentatively TRBD2 (6 bases). Trimming left V 5 bases short and J 5 bases short, with 12 bases between. This CDR3 has 13 residues. Looked up from germline, CDR1 is SEHNR and CDR2 is FQNEAQ (reference sequence). CDR3 in amino acids: CASSPGDSETQYF. The CDR3 region has the DNA TGTGCCAGCAGCCCGGGGGATTCGGAGACCCAGTACTTC.

The J gene is TRBJ2-1, the V gene TRBV9, with 8 bases that match TRBD1. CDR1 SGDLS and CDR2 YYNGEE come from the germline V gene. Germline trimming cut 4 bases from V and 0 bases from J; bases unmatched to any gene: 6. CDR3 size: 16 residues. CDR3 sequence reads: CASSSRDRISYNEQFF. For the CDR3, the DNA is TGTGCCAGCAGCTCCCGGGACAGGATCTCCTACAATGAGCAGTTCTTC.